This T cell receptor (beta chain) was retrieved from a study of CD8+CD57+ T cells in acquired aplastic anemia. Study summary: Sorted cells (CD4+ and CD8+) yielded DNA amounts that averaged approximately 3.2 ug. Broader study findings: The study identified twenty-nine CD8+ CDR3 sequences shared by patients and controls.

Genomic DNA, the template, was used for profiling of the TCR beta VDJ and CDR3. TCRdb fed the reads into MiXCR, producing one record per CDR3 protein. Of a few hundred thousand distinct CDR3 sequences listed, approximately 33% are singletons. Selection for sequencing was limited to patients who had shown CD8+CD57+ cell expansion by flow cytometry. Everyone among the patients had severe acquired aplastic anemia. Concerning this clonotype itself: The antigen is not known.

The CDR3 consists of 15 residues. V dropped 1 base and J dropped 8 bases, with 20 bases sitting between them. Germline V gives CDR1 DFQATT, CDR2 SNEGSKA (reference sequence). This TCR derives from a human donor with aplastic anemia. The sequenced sample consisted of sorted CD4+, CD8+, or CD8+CD57+ T cells (not recorded which) from PBMCs. This chain links TRBV20-1 with TRBJ1-2, with D hard to call. The DNA for the CDR3 is TGCAGTGCTAGAGGAAACACCGGGCGCCGAGGGGGCTACACCTTC. Its translation: CSARGNTGRRGGYTF.